The 23 T cell receptor beta chains listed next were all sequenced from one sample in a study of cytomegalovirus exposure and HLA in healthy donors. Both 60 Vbeta primers and 13 Jbeta primers went into the PCR. Assay: immunoSEQ multiplex PCR; the TCRdb copy retains only in-frame clones and omits some. The sample has some 70,000 clones, just over 75% seen once. The specimen was PBMCs. The receptors were gathered from a man aged 50 to 60 in good health and CMV-seronegative.

The chain employs TRBV30 and TRBJ1-4, with unresolved D. The CDR3 extends over 11 amino acids. Between the trimmed V and J ends, which lost 8 bases and 8 bases, there was a span of 12 bases. Looked up from germline, CDR1 is GTSNPN and CDR2 is SVGIG (reference sequence). The CDR3 DNA is TGTGCCCATGTCCAACGGGAAAAACTGTTTTTT. The encoded protein is CAHVQREKLFF.

This chain connects TRBV6-6 to TRBJ2-7; D remains ambiguous. Per the germline V gene, CDR1 is MNHNY and CDR2 is SVGAGI (reference sequence). The CDR3 loop spans 14 amino acids. V lost 6 bases and J 3 bases, leaving 15 bases between the germline ends. Here the CDR3 reads CASSPLRSLYEQYF. As DNA, the CDR3 is TGTGCCAGCAGCCCCCTTAGGAGTCTCTACGAGCAGTACTTC.

The J gene is TRBJ2-1, the V gene TRBV19, with no clear D. The CDR3 is made up of 16 amino acids. V lost 10 bases to trimming and J lost 3 bases, with 22 bases between them. Germline-derived CDR1 and CDR2 are LNHDA and SQIVND (reference sequence). CDR3 amino acids: CATTLRPQALYNEQFF. As DNA, the CDR3 is TGTGCCACCACCCTCCGTCCTCAGGCCCTCTACAATGAGCAGTTCTTC.

This clone was counted only a few times. This rearrangement joins TRBV27 to TRBJ1-5, with D tentatively TRBD1 (6 bases). In germline, CDR1 is MNHEY, CDR2 SMNVEV (reference sequence). V dropped 6 bases and J dropped 1 base, with 13 bases sitting between them. The CDR3 totals 15 residues. The CDR3 coding sequence is TGTGCCAGCAGCCTAGGGACACTGAGCAATCAGCCCCAGCATTTT. This encodes CASSLGTLSNQPQHF.

This chain joins TRBV15 and TRBJ2-5; D is undetermined. The V gene lost 5 bases and the J gene lost 3 bases, with 13 bases spanning the gap. The CDR3 is made up of 14 amino acids. The V gene's germline CDR1 is LNHNV and CDR2 YYDKDF (reference sequence). The CDR3 DNA sequence: TGTGCCACCAGCGAAAGATTAGCCGAAGAGACCCAGTACTTC. Protein sequence: CATSERLAEETQYF.

This clone was detected once. The chain recombines TRBV2 with TRBJ2-7; 8 bases map to TRBD1. The CDR3 is 13 amino acids. Germline V gene data show CDR1 as SNHLY and CDR2 as FYNNEI. J lost 1 base, V lost 9 bases, and 5 bases had no gene match. The CDR3 protein is CASTTGGSYEQYV. As DNA, the CDR3 is TGTGCCAGTACAACAGGGGGATCCTACGAGCAGTACGTC.

This chain connects TRBV7-2 to TRBJ2-7, with 11 bases matching TRBD2. The CDR3 spans 16 residues. Per the germline V gene, CDR1 is SGHTA and CDR2 is FQGNSA. V shed 5 bases, J shed 2 bases, and the junction held 8 bases outside the gene matches. CDR3 DNA: TGTGCCAGCAGCCCGCTACTAGCGGGAGCAACCTACGAGCAGTACTTC. Amino acid sequence: CASSPLLAGATYEQYF. Supplemented by reference TRBV7-2 and TRBJ2-7, the full variable domain reads GAGVSQSPSNKVTEKGKDVELRCDPISGHTALYWYRQSLGQGLEFLIYFQGNSAPDKSGLPSDRFSAERTGGSVSTLTIQRTQQEDSAVYLCASSPLLAGATYEQYFGPGTRLTVT.

The chain recombines TRBV19 with TRBJ1-2; D might be TRBD1 (6 bases). Trimming took off 8 bases at V and 5 bases at J, with 33 bases between the two ends. Germline CDR1 and CDR2: LNHDA and SQIVND (reference sequence). The CDR3 runs to 19 residues. CDR3 nucleotide sequence: TGTGCCAGTCGCTCGAGGGGGTCCCTGGGGCAAGGACAGCTATATGGCTACACCTTC. Its protein is CASRSRGSLGQGQLYGYTF. The full variable domain, completed using reference TRBV19 and TRBJ1-2, is DGGITQSPKYLFRKEGQNVTLSCEQNLNHDAMYWYRQDPGQGLRLIYYSQIVNDFQKGDIAEGYSVSREKKESFPLTVTSAQKNPTAFYLCASRSRGSLGQGQLYGYTFGSGTRLTVV.

This clone was detected only a few times. This chain joins TRBV10-1 and TRBJ2-3; no reliable D call. The CDR3 loop spans 13 amino acids. Germline V gene lookup returns CDR1 WNHNN and CDR2 SYGVQD (reference sequence). The ends were cut back, 7 bases at V and 5 bases at J, with 13 bases in the middle. CDR3 bases: TGCGCCAGCAACAAAATAACGGGAGATACGCAGTATTTT. Translated, it gives CASNKITGDTQYF.

The V call is TRBV5-1, the J call TRBJ1-4; 7 positions agree with TRBD1. The V segment lost 4 bases and the J segment 8 bases; nucleotides outside the gene matches: 8. Germline loops: CDR1 SGHRS, CDR2 YFSETQ. This CDR3 comprises 14 residues. The CDR3 protein is CASSPDRAREKLFF. CDR3 sequence (DNA): TGCGCCAGCAGCCCTGACAGGGCTAGGGAAAAACTGTTTTTT.

The CDR3 protein is CASRTITSSEQYF. CDR3 sequence (DNA): TGTGCCAGTCGGACAATAACTTCATCCGAGCAGTACTTC. This sequence joins TRBV19 and TRBJ2-7; D perhaps matches TRBD1 (5 bases). CDR3 length equals 13 residues. The V gene's germline CDR1 is LNHDA and CDR2 SQIVND (reference sequence). Trimming stripped 8 bases from V and 6 bases from J, with 17 bases between.

This chain joins TRBV29-1 and TRBJ2-1; D may be TRBD1 (5 bases). Germline CDR1 and CDR2: SQVTM and ANQGSEA. Trimming took 3 bases from V and 7 from J, leaving 10 bases between them. This CDR3 comprises 12 residues. The CDR3 DNA follows: TGCAGCGTTGAGGACAAACGAAATGAGCAGTTCTTC. Amino acid sequence: CSVEDKRNEQFF.

The gene calls are TRBV30 and TRBJ2-5; D is undetermined. The V and J ends lost 0 bases and 1 base respectively, with 12 bases between them. Per germline, CDR1 GTSNPN and CDR2 SVGIG (reference sequence). The CDR3 extends over 15 amino acids. CDR3 sequence reads: CAWSVKTAGQETQYF. For the CDR3, the DNA is TGTGCCTGGAGTGTAAAGACGGCAGGCCAAGAGACCCAGTACTTC.

V is TRBV10-2 and J is TRBJ2-4, with D maybe TRBD1 (5 bases). Germline V gene sequence: CDR1 WSHSY, CDR2 SAAADI. This CDR3 region has 14 residues. V lost 4 bases, J lost 0 bases, and 7 bases lay in between. CDR3 loop: CASSVRGAKNIQYF. The CDR3 DNA reads TGCGCCAGCAGTGTTAGGGGAGCCAAAAACATTCAGTACTTC.

CDR3 sequence reads: CASSEIGRLETQYF. DNA of the CDR3: TGTGCCAGCAGTGAAATAGGCAGGCTAGAGACCCAGTACTTC. The chain carries TRBV6-1 and TRBJ2-5; D remains unclear. The germline V and J ends were trimmed by 2 bases and 4 bases, with 11 bases remaining between them. This CDR3 has 14 amino acids. Germline assignment: CDR1 MNHNS and CDR2 SASEGT.

This chain uses TRBV18 with TRBJ1-1; 8 nucleotides line up with TRBD1. This CDR3 comprises 16 residues. J lost 6 bases, V lost 2 bases, and 11 bases had no gene match. CDR1 and CDR2 from the germline V gene are KGHSH and LQKENI. The DNA for the CDR3 is TGTGCCAGCTCACCAGTCTCGACAGGGGTATTATCTGAAGCTTTCTTT. It is translated as CASSPVSTGVLSEAFF.

The V gene is TRBV28, the J gene TRBJ1-1; D gene unclear. Trimming removed 3 bases at V and 10 bases at J, with 9 bases between. The CDR3 loop spans 11 amino acids. CDR1 and CDR2 from the germline V gene are MDHEN and SYDVKM. This CDR3 reads CASSFRGRAFF. CDR3 nucleotide sequence: TGTGCCAGCAGTTTTCGGGGTAGAGCTTTCTTT.

The chain uses TRBV11-2 and TRBJ1-3, with TRBD1 matching 8 bases. The CDR3 spans 17 residues. In germline, CDR1 is SGHAT, CDR2 FQNNGV. J gave up 2 bases and V 5 bases, and 11 bases lay outside the gene matches. CDR3 DNA sequence: TGTGCCAGCAGCCTTGACTTATTGGACAGGGCTGGAAACACCATATATTTT. It is translated as CASSLDLLDRAGNTIYF.

The chain is built from TRBV11-2 and TRBJ1-4, with TRBD1 matching over 7 bases. Germline V gene sequence: CDR1 SGHAT, CDR2 FQNNGV. CDR3 length: 15 residues. The V gene end was trimmed by 4 bases and the J gene end by 3 bases; junction bases not matched to a gene: 5. In DNA form, the CDR3 reads TGTGCCAGCAGCTCACAGGGGCTTGCTAATGAAAAACTGTTTTTT. Encoded protein: CASSSQGLANEKLFF.

This chain connects TRBV5-4 to TRBJ1-4; D ambiguous. CDR3 length equals 16 residues. CDR1 SGHNT and CDR2 YYREEE come from the germline V gene (reference sequence). Trimming shortened V by 0 bases and J by 0 bases, and 9 bases separated the two germline ends. The CDR3 protein is CASSLDPISTNEKLFF. The CDR3 coding sequence is TGTGCCAGCAGCTTGGACCCTATTTCAACTAATGAAAAACTGTTTTTT.

This clone was observed once. This chain connects TRBV28 to TRBJ1-2, with 11 nucleotides matching TRBD1. The V segment lost 4 bases and the J segment 6 bases; nucleotides outside the gene matches: 10. Germline lookup yields CDR1 MDHEN and CDR2 SYDVKM. The CDR3 length is 16 residues. The CDR3 sequence is CASSSPRRTGGNGYTF. The DNA for the CDR3 is TGTGCCAGCAGTTCACCTAGACGGACAGGGGGCAATGGCTACACCTTC.

The chain has TRBV6-5 and TRBJ2-5; D is ambiguous. The ends were cut back, 2 bases at V and 5 bases at J, with 6 bases in the middle. The length of the CDR3 is 12 residues. Germline V gives CDR1 MNHEY, CDR2 SVGAGI. The CDR3, as DNA: TGTGCCAGCAGTTACAACTTCGAGACCCAGTACTTC. Its protein is CASSYNFETQYF.

The gene calls are TRBV28 and TRBJ2-6; D gene unclear. Germline assignment: CDR1 MDHEN and CDR2 SYDVKM. V dropped 3 bases and J dropped 2 bases, with 8 bases sitting between them. The CDR3 loop spans 15 amino acids. This CDR3 is CASSLSVTGANVLTF. Written as DNA, the CDR3 is TGTGCCAGCAGTTTGAGTGTCACTGGGGCCAACGTCCTGACTTTC.